The rows below give T cell receptor beta chains drawn from one sample of a study of blood T cell repertoires in COVID-19. Repertoires were generated with immunoSEQ multiplex PCR, while TCRdb's copy carries only in-frame clones and drops some. The sample carries roughly 250,000 clones, 79% recorded once. Input material: peripheral blood. The source of these receptors is a woman aged 35 to 49 with active or convalescent COVID-19. CDR3s include the opening cysteine and the closing phenylalanine or tryptophan. A D gene is named only where the DNA matches it firmly. Only some rows state a clone size, as once, few, many or a class for expanded clones.

CASSPGLLYNEQFF | TGCGCCAGCAGCCCGGGACTACTTTACAATGAGCAGTTCTTC | TRBV5-1 | TRBD2 | TRBJ2-1 | .
CASSGGQGTFETQYF | TGCGCCAGCAGCGGGGGACAGGGAACATTTGAGACCCAGTACTTC | TRBV5-1 | TRBD1 | TRBJ2-5 | .
CASSLKGETDTQYF | TGTGCCAGCAGCTTAAAGGGGGAAACAGATACGCAGTATTTT | TRBV5-4 | . | TRBJ2-3 | .
CASSQYEDNYGYTF | TGTGCCAGCAGCCAGTACGAGGATAACTATGGCTACACCTTC | TRBV3-1/TRBV3-2 | . | TRBJ1-2 | .
CASREELAANTGELFF | TGCGCCAGCAGGGAGGAGCTAGCGGCAAACACCGGGGAGCTGTTTTTT | TRBV4-1 | TRBD2 | TRBJ2-2 | .
CASSQEQGSYQPQHF | TGTGCCAGCTCACAAGAACAGGGTTCATATCAGCCCCAGCATTTT | TRBV18 | . | TRBJ1-5 | .
CASSQGFGTSQETQYF | TGTGCCAGCAGCCAAGGGTTTGGGACTAGCCAGGAGACCCAGTACTTC | TRBV3-1/TRBV3-2 | TRBD2 | TRBJ2-5 | .
CASSVAPGQGRDEQFF | TGTGCCAGCAGCGTAGCTCCGGGACAGGGGCGGGATGAGCAGTTCTTC | TRBV9 | TRBD1 | TRBJ2-1 | once
CASSRGNQPQHF | TGTGCCAGCAGCCGAGGCAATCAGCCCCAGCATTTT | TRBV28 | . | TRBJ1-5 | .
CASSRGNTIYF | TGTGCCAGCAGCCGGGGAAACACCATATATTTT | TRBV11-2 | . | TRBJ1-3 | few
CASSQTRGNYGYTF | TGCGCCAGCAGCCAAACAAGGGGGAACTATGGCTACACCTTC | TRBV4-1 | . | TRBJ1-2 | .
CASSLSGGRETQYF | TGTGCCAGCAGTTTATCAGGAGGAAGGGAGACCCAGTACTTC | TRBV27 | . | TRBJ2-5 | .
CAINVAGDPSYGYTF | TGTGCCATCAACGTGGCAGGGGACCCCTCCTATGGCTACACCTTC | TRBV10-3 | . | TRBJ1-2 | few
CASLGLGF | TGTGCCAGCTTGGGCTTGGGTTTT | TRBV21-1 | . | TRBJ1-3 | .
CARSLLAAYNEQFF | TGTGCCAGAAGCCTCTTGGCCGCCTACAATGAGCAGTTCTTC | TRBV5-3 | . | TRBJ2-1 | .
CSVEPATPKLYNEQFF | TGCAGCGTTGAACCCGCGACTCCCAAATTGTACAATGAGCAGTTCTTC | TRBV29-1 | . | TRBJ2-1 | .
CATSRDLTGGNYGYTF | TGTGCCACCAGCAGAGATCTGACAGGGGGGAACTATGGCTACACCTTC | TRBV15 | TRBD1 | TRBJ1-2 | .
CASRSRTGEDYGYTF | TGCGCCAGCAGATCCCGGACAGGGGAGGACTATGGCTACACCTTC | TRBV5-1 | TRBD1 | TRBJ1-2 | .
CAGARGSTDTQYF | TGTGCCGGGGCCAGGGGAAGCACAGATACGCAGTATTTT | TRBV9 | . | TRBJ2-3 | .
CASSRDRDYGYTF | TGTGCCAGTAGCCGGGACAGGGACTATGGCTACACCTTC | TRBV19 | TRBD1 | TRBJ1-2 | .
CASSPWEQPQHF | TGTGCCAGTAGCCCCTGGGAGCAGCCCCAGCATTTT | TRBV19 | . | TRBJ1-5 | .
CASSPLAGGYQETQYF | TGTGCCAGCAGCCCCCTGGCAGGGGGGTACCAAGAGACCCAGTACTTC | TRBV9 | . | TRBJ2-5 | many
CASSLQAGYSTNTQYF | TGTGCCAGCAGCTTACAGGCGGGCTACTCCACAAATACGCAGTATTTT | TRBV7-6 | . | TRBJ2-3 | .
CASSQDPTGPGYTF | TGTGCCAGCAGCCAAGATCCGACAGGGCCTGGCTACACCTTC | TRBV14 | TRBD1 | TRBJ1-2 | .
CAISEWTQTDGYTF | TGTGCCATCAGTGAATGGACACAGACGGATGGCTACACCTTC | TRBV10-3 | . | TRBJ1-2 | many
CASRFDRDSNQPQHF | TGTGCCAGCAGATTCGACAGGGATAGCAATCAGCCCCAGCATTTT | TRBV6-5 | TRBD1 | TRBJ1-5 | .
CASRADQETQYF | TGTGCCAGCAGGGCGGACCAAGAGACCCAGTACTTC | TRBV5-5 | . | TRBJ2-5 | few
CAWTPGGETQYF | TGTGCCTGGACCCCTGGAGGAGAGACCCAGTACTTC | TRBV30 | . | TRBJ2-5 | .
CASSTVGQGRDGYTF | TGCGCCAGCAGCACCGTCGGACAGGGAAGAGATGGCTACACCTTC | TRBV5-1 | TRBD1 | TRBJ1-2 | .